A single sample is the source of the 5 T cell receptor beta chains below, sequenced in a study of shared clonotypes between healthy human individuals. Method: immunoSEQ multiplex PCR; TCRdb's copy keeps in-frame clones and lacks some. The sample carries about 680,000 clones, around 78% recorded once. Sequences were obtained from memory CD4+ T cells sorted from blood. Subset reported: CD45RA-negative fraction. The receptors derive from a young woman in good health.

This chain uses TRBV6-4 with TRBJ2-1; D might be TRBD2 (6 bases). V was trimmed by 4 bases and J by 7 bases, leaving 11 bases between them. The germline CDR1 and CDR2 sequences are MRHNA and SNTAGT. The CDR3 consists of 13 residues. The CDR3 reads CASSAGERNEQFF. In nucleotides, the CDR3 is TGTGCCAGCAGTGCGGGGGAACGGAATGAGCAGTTCTTC.

This clone was counted a few times. V usage is TRBV19 and J usage is TRBJ1-2, with TRBD1 identical over 7 bases. Germline loops: CDR1 LNHDA, CDR2 SQIVND (reference sequence). This CDR3 is built from 15 residues. The V segment lost 2 bases and the J segment 2 bases; nucleotides outside the gene matches: 5. CDR3: CASSITGQTNYGYTF. The CDR3 DNA sequence: TGTGCCAGTAGTATAACGGGACAGACGAACTATGGCTACACCTTC.

V gene TRBV30 combines with J gene TRBJ2-5; D gene unclear. V lost 0 bases and J 3 bases, leaving 5 bases between the germline ends. Germline V gene lookup returns CDR1 GTSNPN and CDR2 SVGIG (reference sequence). The CDR3 is 12 residues long. CDR3 in DNA: TGTGCCTGGAGTGTACGGGAAGAGACCCAGTACTTC. Amino acids: CAWSVREETQYF.

The rearrangement joins TRBV11-2 to TRBJ1-3, with TRBD1 as a possible D gene (5 bases). CDR1 and CDR2 from the germline V gene are SGHAT and FQNNGV. The CDR3 has 16 amino acids. V lost 5 bases, J lost 0 bases, and 14 bases lay in between. CDR3 sequence: CASSTTGTTSGNTIYF. The CDR3 nucleotides read TGTGCCAGCAGCACCACCGGGACTACCTCTGGAAACACCATATATTTT.

This chain connects TRBV2 to TRBJ2-5; 10 nucleotides align to TRBD2. V dropped 6 bases and J dropped 3; count of bases not matched to a gene: 4. The CDR3 has 14 amino acids. CDR1 is SNHLY and CDR2 is FYNNEI in the germline V gene. The CDR3 loop reads CASSYGLAEETQYF. In nucleotides, the CDR3 is TGTGCCAGCAGCTACGGACTAGCGGAAGAGACCCAGTACTTC.